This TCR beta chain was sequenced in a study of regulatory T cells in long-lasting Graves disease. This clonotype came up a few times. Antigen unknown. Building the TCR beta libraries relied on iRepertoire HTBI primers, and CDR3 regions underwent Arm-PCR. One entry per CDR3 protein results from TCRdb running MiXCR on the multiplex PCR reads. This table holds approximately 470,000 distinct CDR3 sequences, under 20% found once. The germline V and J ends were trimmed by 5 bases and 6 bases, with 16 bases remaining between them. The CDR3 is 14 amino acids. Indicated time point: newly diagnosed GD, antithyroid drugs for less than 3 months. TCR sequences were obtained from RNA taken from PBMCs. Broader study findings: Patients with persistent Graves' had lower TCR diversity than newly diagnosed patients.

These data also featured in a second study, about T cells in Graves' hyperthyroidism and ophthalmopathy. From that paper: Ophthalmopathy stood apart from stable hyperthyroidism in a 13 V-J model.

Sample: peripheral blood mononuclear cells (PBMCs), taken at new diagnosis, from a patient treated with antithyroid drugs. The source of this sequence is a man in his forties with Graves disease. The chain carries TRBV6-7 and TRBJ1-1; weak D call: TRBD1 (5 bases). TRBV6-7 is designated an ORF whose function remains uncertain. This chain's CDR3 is CASSVARDRAEAFF. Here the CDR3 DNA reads TGTGCCAGCAGTGTCGCAAGGGACCGGGCTGAAGCTTTCTTT.